Below are 29 T cell receptor beta chains sequenced from a single sample in a study of OX40 agonist ivuxolimab in advanced cancers. The table came from immunoSEQ multiplex PCR; TCRdb's copy has only in-frame clones and leaves some out. The sample holds roughly 80,000 clones; approximately 88% are singletons and the top ten take under 3.5%. The specimen comprised CD4+ or CD8+ T cells sorted from blood, sampled in a trial of the OX40 agonist ivuxolimab. Receptors originate from an adult with an advanced solid tumor such as melanoma, head and neck, liver or kidney cancer.

The V call is TRBV5-1, the J call TRBJ2-1; D uncertain. The CDR3 has 13 residues. The germline CDR1 and CDR2 sequences are SGHRS and YFSETQ. The V end was cut by 0 bases, the J end by 5 bases, with 6 bases between. The CDR3 nucleotides are TGCGCCAGCAGCTTGGCGACAAACAATGAGCAGTTCTTC. It encodes CASSLATNNEQFF.

This clone has a handful of counts. The chain joins TRBV5-1 to TRBJ2-5; weak D call: TRBD2 (7 bases). The V gene's germline CDR1 is SGHRS and CDR2 YFSETQ. This CDR3 has 14 amino acids. V dropped 4 bases and J dropped 5 bases, with 15 bases sitting between them. The CDR3 sequence: CASSLGGAVETQYF. DNA of the CDR3: TGCGCCAGCAGCCTGGGGGGGGCCGTGGAGACCCAGTACTTC.

This clone was detected a few times. The chain is built from TRBV5-4 and TRBJ1-2, with a possible D match to TRBD1 (6 bases). The germline V and J ends were trimmed by 1 base and 4 bases, with 17 bases remaining between them. This CDR3 is 16 amino acids long. Germline loops: CDR1 SGHNT, CDR2 YYREEE (reference sequence). CDR3 sequence (DNA): TGTGCCAGCAGCTTGAGTACAGGGTTTGGTGGCTATGGCTACACCTTC. Translating gives CASSLSTGFGGYGYTF.

The chain combines TRBV5-4 with TRBJ2-5, with D perhaps matching TRBD1 (7 bases). The CDR3 has 16 residues. The germline gives CDR1 SGHNT, CDR2 YYREEE (reference sequence). The V end lost 2 bases, the J end lost 6 bases, and 20 bases lay between the germline ends. The CDR3 bases are TGTGCCAGCAGCTTTTTGGAGGGGGCATCGGAAAAGACCCAGTACTTC. Translated, it gives CASSFLEGASEKTQYF.

The chain recombines TRBV28 with TRBJ2-2; D remains unclear. The CDR3 loop spans 14 amino acids. V was shortened by 7 bases and J by 7 bases, with 16 bases between the two germline ends. Germline V lookup: CDR1 MDHEN, CDR2 SYDVKM. The CDR3, as DNA: TGTGCCAGCAATGGCTGGCGGTTCCTCGGGGAGCTGTTTTTT. Its translation: CASNGWRFLGELFF.

This clone turned up a few times. This sequence joins TRBV29-1 and TRBJ1-2; D ambiguous. There are 11 residues in the CDR3. In germline, CDR1 is SQVTM, CDR2 ANQGSEA. Trimming pared 3 bases from V and 3 bases from J, leaving 5 bases between. The CDR3 sequence: CSVDGYYGYTF. CDR3 nucleotides: TGCAGCGTTGATGGGTACTATGGCTACACCTTC.

The genes are TRBV7-2 and TRBJ1-4; weak D call: TRBD1 (5 bases). The V and J ends lost 1 base and 0 bases respectively, with 9 bases between them. The germline gives CDR1 SGHTA, CDR2 FQGNSA. CDR3 length: 16 residues. The CDR3 region is CASSLVRGATNEKLFF. CDR3 DNA: TGTGCCAGCAGCTTAGTAAGGGGTGCAACTAATGAAAAACTGTTTTTT.

The chain combines TRBV18 with TRBJ2-6; D is uncertain. CDR3 length equals 18 residues. V was pared by 6 bases and J by 0 bases, with 18 bases between. Germline V lookup: CDR1 KGHSH, CDR2 LQKENI. In DNA form, the CDR3 reads TGTGCCAGCTCTCAAGTCGGACCCACAGCCTCTGGGGCCAACGTCCTGACTTTC. Protein sequence: CASSQVGPTASGANVLTF.

The rearrangement joins TRBV6-6 to TRBJ1-1, with D perhaps matching TRBD1 (5 bases). V was clipped by 6 bases and J by 3 bases, with 14 bases between them. CDR1 MNHNY and CDR2 SVGAGI come from the germline V gene (reference sequence). The CDR3 totals 14 residues. The CDR3 DNA reads TGTGCCAGCAGACGAGGGACCGAATACACTGAAGCTTTCTTT. Encoded protein: CASRRGTEYTEAFF.

The chain carries TRBV18 and TRBJ2-3, with TRBD1 identical over 9 bases. J gave up 4 bases and V 2 bases, and 13 bases lay outside the gene matches. CDR3 size: 18 residues. CDR1 is KGHSH and CDR2 is LQKENI in the germline V gene. CDR3 residues: CASSPYQRGTGSPDTQYF. CDR3 nucleotide sequence: TGTGCCAGCTCACCATACCAACGGGGGACAGGGAGCCCAGATACGCAGTATTTT.

This clone was counted once. The CDR3 sequence: CASSLVAGEPTDTQYF. The CDR3 nucleotides read TGTGCCAGCAGCTTAGTAGCGGGGGAACCCACAGATACGCAGTATTTT. The chain recombines TRBV11-2 with TRBJ2-3; 9 bases are a match to TRBD2. The CDR3 is 16 amino acids. With 1 base clipped from V and 2 bases from J, the junction kept 4 bases outside the gene matches. CDR1 is SGHAT and CDR2 is FQNNGV in the germline V gene.

The chain couples TRBV29-1 to TRBJ2-7; 10 nucleotides align to TRBD1. Looked up from germline, CDR1 is SQVTM and CDR2 is ANQGSEA. V was clipped by 6 bases and J by 1 base; unmatched bases: 9. This CDR3 has 15 residues. The CDR3 region is CSVLPGQGMSYEQYF. The CDR3 nucleotides are TGCAGCGTGCTCCCGGGACAGGGGATGTCCTACGAGCAGTACTTC.

The chain has TRBV19 and TRBJ1-6; TRBD1 is a possible D gene (6 bases). The CDR3 spans 14 residues. From germline, CDR1 is LNHDA and CDR2 SQIVND (reference sequence). The V gene lost 6 bases and the J gene lost 7 bases, with 13 bases spanning the gap. The CDR3 reads CASRPGQTNSPLHF. The CDR3 DNA reads as TGTGCCAGTAGACCGGGACAAACCAATTCACCCCTCCACTTT.

The CDR3 is CATNSGASSYNEQFF. Here the CDR3 DNA reads TGTGCCACCAATAGCGGGGCTTCCTCCTACAATGAGCAGTTCTTC. V is TRBV5-5 and J is TRBJ2-1; 8 nucleotides agree with TRBD2. Germline V lookup: CDR1 SGHKS, CDR2 YYEKEE (reference sequence). Unmatched junction bases numbered 8, after V lost 9 bases and J lost 0 bases. The CDR3 has 15 residues.

The chain joins TRBV29-1 to TRBJ2-3; 8 bases agree with TRBD1. Germline V lookup: CDR1 SQVTM, CDR2 ANQGSEA. The CDR3 consists of 15 residues. Trimming cost V 1 base and J 1 base; bases outside gene matches: 4. The CDR3 nucleotides are TGCAGCGTTGAAGTAGTGACAGGGGGCACAGATACGCAGTATTTT. It encodes CSVEVVTGGTDTQYF.

The chain has TRBV7-3 and TRBJ1-2, with D possibly TRBD1 on 6 matching bases. Per the germline V gene, CDR1 is SGHTA and CDR2 is FQGTGA. Trimming cost V 1 base and J 6 bases, with 9 bases left between them. CDR3 length: 13 residues. The CDR3 sequence: CASSLKGGDGYTF. As DNA, the CDR3 is TGTGCCAGCAGCTTAAAAGGGGGGGATGGCTACACCTTC.

The rearrangement joins TRBV25-1 to TRBJ1-1, with 10 bases fitting TRBD1. V lost 3 bases to trimming and J lost 3 bases; unmatched junction nucleotides: 4. Germline-derived CDR1 and CDR2 are MGHDK and SYGVNS. CDR3 length: 15 residues. The CDR3 DNA follows: TGTGCCAGCAGTGACGCCGGGACAGGGGACACTGAAGCTTTCTTT. Translated: CASSDAGTGDTEAFF.

This clone was seen a handful of times. The rearrangement links TRBV6-6 to TRBJ2-7; TRBD1 agrees at 8 bases. This CDR3 spans 16 amino acids. V was pared by 5 bases and J by 2 bases, with 11 bases of the junction left unmatched. Germline V gene sequence: CDR1 MNHNY, CDR2 SVGAGI (reference sequence). CDR3 residues: CASSPIGTGLPYEQYV. The CDR3 DNA is TGTGCCAGCAGTCCGATAGGGACAGGCTTACCCTACGAGCAGTACGTC.

The chain couples TRBV6-5 to TRBJ2-5; 7 nucleotides line up with TRBD2. The V segment lost 6 bases and the J segment 6 bases; nucleotides outside the gene matches: 13. CDR1 MNHEY and CDR2 SVGAGI come from the germline V gene. The CDR3 runs 15 residues. The CDR3 here is CASSSGGRGGKTQYF. CDR3 in DNA: TGTGCCAGCAGCTCCGGGGGGAGGGGAGGAAAGACCCAGTACTTC.

The chain links TRBV6-1 to TRBJ1-3; tentative D call: TRBD1 (6 bases). The CDR3 spans 18 residues. Germline V gives CDR1 MNHNS, CDR2 SASEGT. V was trimmed by 0 bases and J by 7 bases, leaving 22 bases between them. CDR3 DNA sequence: TGTGCCAGCAGTGAAGCACAGGGACGGGGGGGGCTGTGGAACACCATATATTTT. Protein sequence: CASSEAQGRGGLWNTIYF.

The rearrangement links TRBV7-3 to TRBJ2-2; D perhaps matches TRBD2 (5 bases). Germline V gene data show CDR1 as SGHTA and CDR2 as FQGTGA. V dropped 5 bases and J dropped 6 bases, with 13 bases sitting between them. The CDR3 length is 14 residues. Written as DNA, the CDR3 is TGTGCCAGCAGCCCACGAGGGAAAGCCGGGGAGCTGTTTTTT. It encodes CASSPRGKAGELFF.

This clone was seen more than once but under ten times. The chain recombines TRBV6-5 with TRBJ1-6; the match to TRBD1 covers 9 bases. CDR1 is MNHEY, CDR2 SVGAGI, per germline. CDR3 length: 14 residues. The V segment lost 7 bases and the J segment 15 bases; nucleotides outside the gene matches: 13. Written as DNA, the CDR3 is TGTGCCAGCACGTCCGGGACAGGGTGGAATCTCCTCCACTTT. Amino acids: CASTSGTGWNLLHF.

This clone was recorded a few times. The J gene is TRBJ2-1, the V gene TRBV11-1, with 9 bases fitting TRBD2. The germline V gene has CDR1 SGHAT and CDR2 FQDESV (reference sequence). J gave up 7 bases and V 5 bases, and 6 bases lay outside the gene matches. The length of the CDR3 is 14 residues. The CDR3 reads CASSIGLANNEQFF. CDR3 coding DNA: TGTGCCAGCAGCATAGGACTAGCGAATAATGAGCAGTTCTTC.

This CDR3 reads CAITDSSYQPQHF. CDR3 nucleotides: TGTGCCATCACCGACAGTTCCTATCAGCCCCAGCATTTT. This chain links TRBV10-3 with TRBJ1-5, with D perhaps TRBD1 (5 bases). Between the trimmed V and J ends, which lost 7 bases and 5 bases, there was a span of 12 bases. This CDR3 region has 13 residues. Germline-derived CDR1 and CDR2 are ENHRY and SYGVKD.

The chain carries TRBV5-1 and TRBJ2-5; TRBD2 agrees at 9 bases. V trimming: 0 bases; J trimming: 4 bases; junction bases outside the gene matches: 13. Looked up from germline, CDR1 is SGHRS and CDR2 is YFSETQ. The CDR3 has 18 residues. The CDR3 DNA reads as TGCGCCAGCAGCTTGGCCCAAGCGGGGGGCCGAATTAGAGAGACCCAGTACTTC. Translated: CASSLAQAGGRIRETQYF.

The chain joins TRBV5-1 to TRBJ2-7; D perhaps matches TRBD1 (5 bases). The CDR3 runs to 13 residues. The V gene's germline CDR1 is SGHRS and CDR2 YFSETQ. Trimming removed 4 bases from V and 6 bases from J, with 14 bases in between. In DNA, the CDR3 is TGCGCCAGCAGCCTGGGGCGTTTCGGCGAGCAGTACGTC. It translates to CASSLGRFGEQYV.

The chain has TRBV11-2 and TRBJ2-7, with 8 bases identical to TRBD1. CDR1 is SGHAT and CDR2 is FQNNGV in the germline V gene. The junction had 4 bases not matched to a gene; V was cut back by 0 bases and J by 6 bases. The CDR3 covers 14 residues. The CDR3 here is CASSLDQGQVEQYF. The CDR3 nucleotides read TGTGCCAGCAGCTTAGATCAGGGACAGGTCGAGCAGTACTTC.

The gene calls are TRBV28 and TRBJ1-2, with D possibly TRBD1 on 6 matching bases. V gave up 7 bases and J gave up 5 bases, with 20 bases separating them. The CDR3 consists of 15 residues. CDR1 is MDHEN and CDR2 is SYDVKM in the germline V gene. The CDR3 here is CASTAPAGGAYGYTF. CDR3 sequence (DNA): TGTGCCAGCACTGCCCCCGCGGGGGGCGCATATGGCTACACCTTC.

This sequence joins TRBV28 and TRBJ1-2, with D maybe TRBD1 (5 bases). Germline CDR1 MDHEN, CDR2 SYDVKM. V lost 3 bases, J lost 4 bases, and 6 bases lay in between. The CDR3 has 12 amino acids. The CDR3 DNA follows: TGTGCCAGCAGTTTGACAGTCTATGGCTACACCTTC. Amino acids: CASSLTVYGYTF.